Included here is one TCR beta chain sequence, with context. The source of the sample is a study of shared T cell receptors in the human thymus. Using immunoSEQ multiplex PCR, the repertoire was profiled, and TCRdb retains in-frame clones only, with some absent. The table records about 380,000 clones, more than 85% of them present only once. The source is a human donor. The sequenced material came from thymocytes.

CDR3 in amino acids: CASSPGTSGEYNEQFF. CDR3 in DNA: TGTGCCAGCAGCCCGGGGACTAGCGGAGAGTACAATGAGCAGTTCTTC. The V and J genes are TRBV11-2 and TRBJ2-1; TRBD2 agrees at 11 bases. The CDR3 length is 16 residues. The trim removed 5 bases at V and 4 bases at J, leaving 7 bases unmatched. Germline V gene lookup returns CDR1 SGHAT and CDR2 FQNNGV. The variable domain in full, with the rest retrieved from reference TRBV11-2 and TRBJ2-1, is EAGVAQSPRYKIIEKRQSVAFWCNPISGHATLYWYQQILGQGPKLLIQFQNNGVVDDSQLPKDRFSAERLKGVDSTLKIQPAKLEDSAVYLCASSPGTSGEYNEQFFGPGTRLTVL.